This T cell receptor beta chain was observed in a study of control samples from healthy donors and cancer patients. Profiled with immunoSEQ multiplex PCR; TCRdb holds only in-frame clones, not every one. The data contain some 130,000 clones, roughly 90% of them singletons. The germline gives CDR1 MNHEY, CDR2 SVGAGI. This CDR3 region has 14 residues. V lost 5 bases and J lost 1, with 11 bases in between. The chain recombines TRBV6-5 with TRBJ1-1; D call uncertain. Material: blood. The sequence came from a man aged 18-30 years in good health. The CDR3 nucleotides are TGTGCCAGCAGTCCAATGGTGTCGAACACTGAAGCTTTCTTT. Protein: CASSPMVSNTEAFF.